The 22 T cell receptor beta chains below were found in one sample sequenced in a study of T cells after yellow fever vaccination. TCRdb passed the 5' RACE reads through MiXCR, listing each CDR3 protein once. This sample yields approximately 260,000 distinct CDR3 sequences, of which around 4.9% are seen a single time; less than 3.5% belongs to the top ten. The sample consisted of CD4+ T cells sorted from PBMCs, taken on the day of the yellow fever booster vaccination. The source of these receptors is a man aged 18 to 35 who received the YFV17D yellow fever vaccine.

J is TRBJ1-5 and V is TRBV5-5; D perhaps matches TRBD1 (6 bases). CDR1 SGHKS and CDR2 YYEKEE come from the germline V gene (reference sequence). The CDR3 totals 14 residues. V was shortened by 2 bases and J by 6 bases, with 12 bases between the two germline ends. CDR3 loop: CASSFQGPGQPQHF. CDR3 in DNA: TGTGCCAGCAGCTTTCAGGGGCCGGGTCAGCCCCAGCATTTT.

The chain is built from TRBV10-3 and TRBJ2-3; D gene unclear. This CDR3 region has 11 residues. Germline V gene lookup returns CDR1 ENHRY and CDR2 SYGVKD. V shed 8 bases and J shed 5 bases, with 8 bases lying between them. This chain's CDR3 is CAIGFQDTQYF. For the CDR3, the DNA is TGTGCCATCGGGTTTCAAGATACGCAGTATTTT.

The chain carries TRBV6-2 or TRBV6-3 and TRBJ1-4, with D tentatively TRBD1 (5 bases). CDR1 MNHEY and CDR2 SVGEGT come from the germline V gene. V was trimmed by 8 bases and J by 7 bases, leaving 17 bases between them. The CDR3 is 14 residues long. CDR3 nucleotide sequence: TGTGCCAGCTCGACAGCTCAATGGGGTGAAAAACTGTTTTTT. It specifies CASSTAQWGEKLFF.

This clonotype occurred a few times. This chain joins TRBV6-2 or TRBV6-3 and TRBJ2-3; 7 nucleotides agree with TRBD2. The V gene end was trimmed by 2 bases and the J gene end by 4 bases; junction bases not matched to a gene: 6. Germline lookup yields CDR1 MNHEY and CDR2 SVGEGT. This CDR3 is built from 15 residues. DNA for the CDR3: TGTGCCAGCAGTTACACCGGACTAGTGTCAGATACGCAGTATTTT. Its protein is CASSYTGLVSDTQYF.

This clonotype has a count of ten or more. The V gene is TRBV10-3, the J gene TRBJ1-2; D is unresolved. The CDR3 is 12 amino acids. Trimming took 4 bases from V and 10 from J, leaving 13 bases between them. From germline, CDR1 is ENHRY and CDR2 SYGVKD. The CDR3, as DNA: TGTGCCATCAGTGCTGAGGGCTTCGACTACACCTTC. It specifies CAISAEGFDYTF.

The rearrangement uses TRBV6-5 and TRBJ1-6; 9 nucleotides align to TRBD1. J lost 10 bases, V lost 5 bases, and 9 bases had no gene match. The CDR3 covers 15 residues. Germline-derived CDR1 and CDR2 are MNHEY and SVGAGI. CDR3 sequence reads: CASSTRTGEGSPLHF. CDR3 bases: TGTGCCAGCAGTACCCGGACAGGGGAGGGATCACCCCTCCACTTT.

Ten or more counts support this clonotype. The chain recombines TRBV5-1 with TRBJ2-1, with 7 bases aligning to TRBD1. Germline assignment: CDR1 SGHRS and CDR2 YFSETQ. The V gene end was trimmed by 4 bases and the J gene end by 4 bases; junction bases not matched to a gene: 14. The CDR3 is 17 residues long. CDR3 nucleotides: TGCGCCAGCAGCAGATCCGAATCCGGGACAGCTTACAATGAGCAGTTCTTC. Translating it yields CASSRSESGTAYNEQFF.

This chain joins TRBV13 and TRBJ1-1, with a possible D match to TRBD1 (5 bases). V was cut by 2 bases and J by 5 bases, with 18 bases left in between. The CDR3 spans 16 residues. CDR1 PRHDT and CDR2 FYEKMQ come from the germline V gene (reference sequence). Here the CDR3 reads CASSLLAGLSITEAFF. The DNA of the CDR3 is TGTGCCAGCAGCTTACTGGCAGGGCTGTCGATTACTGAAGCTTTCTTT.

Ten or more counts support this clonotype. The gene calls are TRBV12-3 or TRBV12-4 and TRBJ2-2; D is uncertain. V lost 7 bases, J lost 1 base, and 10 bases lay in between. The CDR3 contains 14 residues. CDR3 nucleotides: TGTGCCAGCATTTCTACATGGAACACCGGGGAGCTGTTTTTT. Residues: CASISTWNTGELFF.

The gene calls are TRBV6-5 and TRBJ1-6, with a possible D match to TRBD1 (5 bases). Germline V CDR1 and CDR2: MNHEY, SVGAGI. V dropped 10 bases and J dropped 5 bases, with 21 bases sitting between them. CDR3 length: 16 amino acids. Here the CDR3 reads CATSRGRLANNSPLHF. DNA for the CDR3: TGTGCCACCTCCCGGGGACGGCTTGCTAATAATTCACCCCTCCACTTT.

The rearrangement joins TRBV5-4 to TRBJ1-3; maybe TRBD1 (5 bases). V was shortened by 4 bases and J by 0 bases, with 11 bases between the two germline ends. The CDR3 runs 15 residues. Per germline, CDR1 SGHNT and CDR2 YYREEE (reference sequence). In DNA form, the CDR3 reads TGTGCCAGCAGCAGCACAGGAACCTCTGGAAACACCATATATTTT. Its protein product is CASSSTGTSGNTIYF.

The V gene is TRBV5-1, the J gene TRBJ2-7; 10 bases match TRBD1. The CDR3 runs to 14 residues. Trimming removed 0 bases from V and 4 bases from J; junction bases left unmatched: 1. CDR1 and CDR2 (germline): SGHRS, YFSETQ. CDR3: CASSLGGQGYEQYV. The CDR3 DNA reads TGCGCCAGCAGCTTGGGGGGACAGGGGTACGAGCAGTACGTC.

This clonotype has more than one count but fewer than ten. This CDR3 reads CSASDSNQPQHF. CDR3 in DNA: TGCAGTGCTAGTGACTCGAATCAGCCCCAGCATTTT. This chain links TRBV20-1 with TRBJ1-5, with no clear D. The V end was cut by 3 bases, the J end by 4 bases, with 7 bases between. Germline V gene data show CDR1 as DFQATT and CDR2 as SNEGSKA (reference sequence). The CDR3 covers 12 residues.

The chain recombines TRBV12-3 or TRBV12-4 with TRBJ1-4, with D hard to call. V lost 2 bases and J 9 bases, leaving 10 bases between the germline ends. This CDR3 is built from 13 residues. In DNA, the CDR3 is TGTGCCAGCAGTTTACGCCACGTCCAAAAACTGTTTTTT. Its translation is CASSLRHVQKLFF.

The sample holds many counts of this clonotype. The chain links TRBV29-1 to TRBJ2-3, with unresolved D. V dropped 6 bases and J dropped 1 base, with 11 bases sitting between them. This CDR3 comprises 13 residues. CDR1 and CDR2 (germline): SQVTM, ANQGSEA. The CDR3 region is CSVVLLGTDTQYF. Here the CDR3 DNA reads TGCAGCGTGGTCCTCCTCGGCACAGATACGCAGTATTTT.

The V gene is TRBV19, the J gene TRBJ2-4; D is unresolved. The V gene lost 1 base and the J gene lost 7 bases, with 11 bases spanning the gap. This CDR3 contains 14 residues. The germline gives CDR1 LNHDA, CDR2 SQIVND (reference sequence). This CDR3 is CASSIAGVENIQYF. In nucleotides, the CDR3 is TGTGCCAGTAGTATAGCTGGGGTCGAGAACATTCAGTACTTC. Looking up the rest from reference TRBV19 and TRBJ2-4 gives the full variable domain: DGGITQSPKYLFRKEGQNVTLSCEQNLNHDAMYWYRQDPGQGLRLIYYSQIVNDFQKGDIAEGYSVSREKKESFPLTVTSAQKNPTAFYLCASSIAGVENIQYFGAGTRLSVL.

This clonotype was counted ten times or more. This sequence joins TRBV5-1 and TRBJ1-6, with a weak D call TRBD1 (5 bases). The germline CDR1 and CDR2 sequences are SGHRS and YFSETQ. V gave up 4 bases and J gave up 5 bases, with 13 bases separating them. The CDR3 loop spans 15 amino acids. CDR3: CASSPGGTDNSPLHF. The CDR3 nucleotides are TGCGCCAGCAGCCCCGGCGGGACGGATAATTCACCCCTCCACTTT.

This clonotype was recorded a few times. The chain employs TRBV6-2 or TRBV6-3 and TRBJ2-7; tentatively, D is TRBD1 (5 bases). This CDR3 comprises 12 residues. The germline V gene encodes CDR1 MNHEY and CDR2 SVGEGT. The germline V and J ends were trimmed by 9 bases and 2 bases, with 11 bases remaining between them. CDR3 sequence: CASGAGTYEQYV. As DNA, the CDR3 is TGTGCCAGTGGGGCAGGGACCTACGAGCAGTACGTC.

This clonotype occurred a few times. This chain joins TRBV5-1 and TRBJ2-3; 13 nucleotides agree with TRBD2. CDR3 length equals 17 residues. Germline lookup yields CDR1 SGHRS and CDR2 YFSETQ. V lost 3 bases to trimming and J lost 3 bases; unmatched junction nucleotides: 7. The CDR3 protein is CASSSGTSGANTDTQYF. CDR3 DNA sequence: TGCGCCAGCAGCTCCGGGACTAGCGGGGCCAATACAGATACGCAGTATTTT.

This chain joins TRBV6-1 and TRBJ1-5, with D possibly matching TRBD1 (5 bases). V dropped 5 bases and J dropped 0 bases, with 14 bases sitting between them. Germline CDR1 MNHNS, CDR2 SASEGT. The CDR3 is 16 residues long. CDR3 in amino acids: CASSLTGGYSNQPQHF. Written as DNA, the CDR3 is TGTGCCAGCAGTTTAACCGGGGGATATAGCAATCAGCCCCAGCATTTT.

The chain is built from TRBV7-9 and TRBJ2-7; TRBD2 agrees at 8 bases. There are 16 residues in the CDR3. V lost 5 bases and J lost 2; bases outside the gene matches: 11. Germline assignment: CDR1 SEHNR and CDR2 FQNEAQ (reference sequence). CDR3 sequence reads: CASSLSAGGFTYEQYF. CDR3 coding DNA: TGTGCCAGCAGCCTCTCCGCGGGGGGATTTACCTACGAGCAGTACTTC.

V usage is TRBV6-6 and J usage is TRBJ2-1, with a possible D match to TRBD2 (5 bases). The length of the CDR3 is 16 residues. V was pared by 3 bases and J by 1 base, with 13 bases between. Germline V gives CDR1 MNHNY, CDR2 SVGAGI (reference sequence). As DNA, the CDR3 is TGTGCCAGCAGTTATTGGGAGAGGGAATCCTACAATGAGCAGTTCTTC. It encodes CASSYWERESYNEQFF.